This is a list of T cell receptor beta chains from one sample in a study of T cells in Graves' hyperthyroidism and ophthalmopathy. TCRdb re-called the multiplex PCR reads with MiXCR, one entry per CDR3 protein. Of approximately 300,000 distinct CDR3 sequences listed, about 18% are singletons. Source material: blood. The source of these receptors is an older woman with Graves' ophthalmopathy. The CDR3 runs from the conserved cysteine through the conserved F or W. Fields, in order: J gene, V gene, CDR3 protein.

TRBJ1-1	TRBV3-1	CASSQDPRPGEAFF
TRBJ2-1	TRBV29-1	CSVMRSSYNEQFF
TRBJ2-5	TRBV7-9	CASSLGGGGTGGLETQYF
TRBJ1-1	TRBV6-1	CASHREENTEAFF
TRBJ2-7	TRBV6-2/TRBV6-3	CASRPPGPFYEQYF
TRBJ1-1	TRBV3-1	CASSPLDRGIVEAFF
TRBJ1-4	TRBV7-8	CASSGPPGQGATNEKLFF
TRBJ1-1	TRBV24-1	CATKEGVGTEAFF
TRBJ1-2	TRBV24-1	CATSQRTGGGYTF
TRBJ2-1	TRBV28	CASSYTGRGWYNEQFF
TRBJ1-3	TRBV24-1	CATSGTSGNTIYF
TRBJ2-7	TRBV29-1	CSAICVAGGYEQYF
TRBJ1-1	TRBV19	CASSTTGTTEAFF
TRBJ2-2	TRBV10-3	CAISGLRTNTGELFF
TRBJ1-5	TRBV6-2/TRBV6-3	CASSYSVTSGDWPQHF